The rows below give T cell receptor beta chains drawn from one sample of a study of OX40 agonist ivuxolimab in advanced cancers. Sequenced by immunoSEQ multiplex PCR; TCRdb stores in-frame clones only, minus some. The profile covers 55,000 to 90,000 clones, with 88% appearing a single time and approximately 2.1% taken by the ten largest. The specimen comprised CD4+ or CD8+ T cells sorted from blood, sampled in a trial of the OX40 agonist ivuxolimab. The receptor set was obtained from an adult with an advanced solid tumor such as melanoma, head and neck, liver or kidney cancer. Both conserved end residues are part of each CDR3. A D gene is named only where the DNA matches it firmly. Clone size is not always given. Where it is, it says once, few, many or a class for expanded clones.

size	V	J	D	CDR3	DNA
NA	TRBV5-1	TRBJ2-1	NA	CASTTGLLGNEQFF	TGCGCCAGCACTACCGGACTCCTGGGGAATGAGCAGTTCTTC
NA	TRBV27	TRBJ2-1	TRBD2	CASRPLAGVYNEQFF	TGTGCCAGCAGGCCTCTAGCGGGAGTGTACAATGAGCAGTTCTTC
few	TRBV5-4	TRBJ2-7	NA	CASGGTTGYEQYF	TGTGCCAGCGGAGGGACAACGGGATACGAGCAGTACTTC
NA	TRBV5-1	TRBJ2-6	NA	CASSPSGEFPSGANVLTF	TGCGCCAGCAGCCCCTCGGGGGAGTTCCCCTCTGGGGCCAACGTCCTGACTTTC
NA	TRBV5-8	TRBJ2-5	TRBD2	CASSLGEGSGGQETQYF	TGTGCCAGCAGCTTGGGTGAGGGAAGCGGGGGGCAAGAGACCCAGTACTTC
NA	TRBV6-5	TRBJ2-3	NA	CASSSLGRGKKDTQYF	TGTGCCAGCAGTTCTCTGGGGAGGGGGAAAAAAGATACGCAGTATTTT
NA	TRBV30	TRBJ2-5	NA	CAWITGLQETQYF	TGTGCCTGGATTACAGGACTCCAAGAGACCCAGTACTTC
NA	TRBV6-6	TRBJ2-7	NA	CASSYERAYEQYF	TGTGCCAGCAGTTACGAACGAGCCTACGAGCAGTACTTC
NA	TRBV2	TRBJ1-5	NA	CASSTQGGNQPQHF	TGTGCCAGCAGCACTCAGGGCGGCAATCAGCCCCAGCATTTT
NA	TRBV11-3	TRBJ1-4	NA	CASSKGGAANEKLFF	TGTGCCAGCAGCAAAGGAGGGGCAGCTAATGAAAAACTGTTTTTT
NA	TRBV18	TRBJ2-1	NA	CASSPPFGKGSYNEQFF	TGTGCCAGCTCACCCCCGTTCGGGAAGGGGTCATACAATGAGCAGTTCTTC
NA	TRBV30	TRBJ2-2	NA	CAWRDTGELFF	TGTGCCTGGAGGGACACCGGGGAGCTGTTTTTT
once	TRBV28	TRBJ1-1	NA	CASIQGAEGNTEAFF	TGTGCCAGTATACAGGGTGCGGAAGGGAACACTGAAGCTTTCTTT
NA	TRBV19	TRBJ2-6	NA	CASSIGLFSGANVLTF	TGTGCCAGTAGTATCGGACTGTTCTCTGGGGCCAACGTCCTGACTTTC
NA	TRBV28	TRBJ1-1	NA	CASSLRGMNTEAFF	TGTGCCAGCAGTTTACGGGGAATGAACACTGAAGCTTTCTTT
NA	TRBV27	TRBJ1-1	NA	CASRPDGADTEAFF	TGTGCCAGCAGACCCGACGGGGCGGACACTGAAGCTTTCTTT
NA	TRBV5-4	TRBJ2-3	TRBD2	CASSPPTSGRRGDTQYF	TGTGCCAGCAGCCCCCCTACTAGCGGGAGAAGAGGGGATACGCAGTATTTT
NA	TRBV5-1	TRBJ2-2	NA	CASSETGVNTGELFF	TGCGCCAGCAGTGAGACAGGCGTGAACACCGGGGAGCTGTTTTTT
once	TRBV7-8	TRBJ2-2	NA	CASREWGLNTGELFF	TGTGCCAGCAGGGAGTGGGGGTTGAACACCGGGGAGCTGTTTTTT
NA	TRBV5-4	TRBJ1-5	NA	CASSLGGGLDQPQHF	TGTGCCAGCAGCTTGGGAGGGGGTCTCGATCAGCCCCAGCATTTT
NA	TRBV6-6	TRBJ2-1	TRBD2	CASSYYGTSGDNEQFF	TGTGCCAGCAGTTACTACGGGACTAGCGGAGACAATGAGCAGTTCTTC
few	TRBV21-1	TRBJ1-1	NA	CASPGFAGGPPRNTEAFF	TGTGCCAGCCCCGGGTTCGCAGGGGGCCCCCCAAGGAACACTGAAGCTTTCTTT
NA	TRBV11-2	TRBJ2-7	NA	CASSLMVPGEQYF	TGTGCCAGCAGCTTAATGGTCCCCGGCGAGCAGTACTTC
NA	TRBV9	TRBJ1-2	TRBD1	CASSVGGQDHGYTF	TGTGCCAGCAGCGTAGGGGGACAGGATCATGGCTACACCTTC
NA	TRBV28	TRBJ1-5	TRBD1	CASSLWRGQGTPYSNQPQHF	TGTGCCAGCAGTTTATGGCGGGGACAGGGGACTCCTTATAGCAATCAGCCCCAGCATTTT
NA	TRBV5-1	TRBJ1-3	NA	CASSLYSGNTIYF	TGCGCCAGCAGCTTGTACTCTGGAAACACCATATATTTT
NA	TRBV7-2	TRBJ2-5	NA	CASSPQVGIQETQYF	TGTGCCAGCAGCCCTCAGGTGGGGATACAAGAGACCCAGTACTTC
NA	TRBV18	TRBJ1-1	NA	CASSPRQGGWTEAFF	TGTGCCAGCTCACCACGTCAGGGCGGGTGGACTGAAGCTTTCTTT
NA	TRBV7-2	TRBJ2-5	NA	CASSQNGQRQETQYF	TGTGCCAGCAGCCAGAACGGTCAGCGGCAAGAGACCCAGTACTTC
NA	TRBV5-8	TRBJ1-5	NA	CASRPVGQPQHF	TGTGCCAGCCGACCTGTCGGTCAGCCCCAGCATTTT
NA	TRBV5-1	TRBJ2-2	NA	CASSLVGFDGELFF	TGCGCCAGCAGCTTGGTAGGGTTTGACGGGGAGCTGTTTTTT
NA	TRBV4-3	TRBJ1-1	NA	CASSQGVVNTEAFF	TGCGCCAGCAGCCAAGGGGTAGTGAACACTGAAGCTTTCTTT
NA	TRBV6-5	TRBJ1-4	NA	CASSYFQGSEKLFF	TGTGCCAGCAGTTATTTCCAGGGATCTGAAAAACTGTTTTTT
NA	TRBV6-5	TRBJ2-2	NA	CASSNDRYTGELFF	TGTGCCAGCAGTAACGACAGGTACACCGGGGAGCTGTTTTTT
NA	TRBV4-1	TRBJ2-4	TRBD2	CASSQGRASGAKNIQYF	TGCGCCAGCAGCCAAGGACGGGCTAGCGGTGCCAAAAACATTCAGTACTTC
NA	TRBV7-8	TRBJ2-2	TRBD2	CASSYRLAGAGELFF	TGTGCCAGCAGCTACCGACTAGCGGGGGCCGGGGAGCTGTTTTTT
once	TRBV13	TRBJ1-2	NA	CASRGGDYGYTF	TGTGCCAGCCGGGGGGGTGACTATGGCTACACCTTC
once	TRBV19	TRBJ1-1	NA	CASKHRDIDTEAFF	TGTGCCAGTAAACACAGGGATATAGACACTGAAGCTTTCTTT
NA	TRBV12-5	TRBJ1-2	NA	CASALGTTYGYTF	TGTGCTAGTGCCCTCGGGACAACCTATGGCTACACCTTC
NA	TRBV4-2	TRBJ2-5	NA	CASSQGRGGETQYF	TGTGCCAGCAGCCAAGGGAGGGGAGGAGAGACCCAGTACTTC
NA	TRBV6-5	TRBJ2-5	NA	CASSYLLSNQETQYF	TGTGCCAGCAGTTACCTTCTAAGCAATCAAGAGACCCAGTACTTC
NA	TRBV19	TRBJ2-1	TRBD2	CASSIAFSGRPYNEQFF	TGTGCCAGTAGTATAGCCTTTAGCGGGAGGCCGTACAATGAGCAGTTCTTC
NA	TRBV5-4	TRBJ2-6	NA	CASSLGPIGANVLTF	TGTGCCAGCAGCTTGGGACCCATTGGGGCCAACGTCCTGACTTTC
NA	TRBV6-1	TRBJ2-2	TRBD2	CASSGLAPGTGELFF	TGTGCCAGCAGTGGACTAGCCCCGGGCACCGGGGAGCTGTTTTTT
NA	TRBV23-1	TRBJ2-7	TRBD2	CASSQGLAGVKGYEQYF	TGCGCCAGCAGCCAGGGACTAGCGGGAGTCAAGGGTTACGAGCAGTACTTC
NA	TRBV28	TRBJ1-2	NA	CASSFLNYGYTF	TGTGCCAGCAGTTTCCTAAACTATGGCTACACCTTC
NA	TRBV5-4	TRBJ1-1	NA	CASSLSWNTEAFF	TGTGCCAGCAGCTTGAGCTGGAACACTGAAGCTTTCTTT
NA	TRBV7-9	TRBJ2-1	NA	CASSLAGNYNEQFF	TGTGCCAGCAGCTTAGCGGGGAATTACAATGAGCAGTTCTTC
NA	TRBV6-5	TRBJ2-1	TRBD2	CASESASGRIDEQFF	TGTGCCAGCGAGTCGGCTAGCGGGAGAATAGATGAGCAGTTCTTC
NA	TRBV18	TRBJ2-7	NA	CASSPQGQAGDEQYF	TGTGCCAGCTCACCACAGGGGCAGGCCGGGGACGAGCAGTACTTC